These 17 T cell receptor beta chains were sequenced from one sample in a study of blood T cell repertoires in COVID-19. Data came from immunoSEQ multiplex PCR; TCRdb stores just in-frame clones and leaves some out. The sample holds some 320,000 clones, about 91% seen once. What was sequenced was peripheral blood. Receptor source: a woman aged 25 to 39 who had recovered from COVID-19.

This clone was observed a handful of times. The chain recombines TRBV6-5 with TRBJ1-2; possibly TRBD1 for D (5 bases). The CDR3 spans 15 residues. The germline gives CDR1 MNHEY, CDR2 SVGAGI. Trimming took 0 bases from V and 6 from J, leaving 14 bases between them. The CDR3 DNA reads TGTGCCAGCAGTTACTCGCCAGGGCTTCGGGATGGCTACACCTTC. Translated, it gives CASSYSPGLRDGYTF.

This sequence joins TRBV7-9 and TRBJ2-7; 8 positions agree with TRBD1. The CDR3 is 14 amino acids. Germline V gene lookup returns CDR1 SEHNR and CDR2 FQNEAQ (reference sequence). The CDR3 spells CASSLKEAGQGPAV. In nucleotides, the CDR3 is TGTGCCAGCAGCTTAAAAGAGGCAGGACAGGGCCCAGCTGTC.

The chain recombines TRBV2 with TRBJ1-4; 7 nucleotides align to TRBD1. The CDR3 sequence is 14 residues long. CDR1 and CDR2 (germline): SNHLY, FYNNEI. The J segment lost 3 bases and the V segment lost 9 bases, leaving 7 bases of the junction unmatched. In DNA form, the CDR3 reads TGTGCCAGTGACAGGGCGCAGTCTAATGAAAAACTGTTTTTT. It encodes CASDRAQSNEKLFF.

V is TRBV28 and J is TRBJ2-2; 14 nucleotides agree with TRBD2. Germline lookup yields CDR1 MDHEN and CDR2 SYDVKM. This CDR3 comprises 19 residues. Unmatched junction bases numbered 12, after V lost 6 bases and J lost 3 bases. In nucleotides, the CDR3 is TGTGCCAGCAGCCCCACCCGGGGACTAGCGGGGGACTACACCGGGGAGCTGTTTTTT. Its protein is CASSPTRGLAGDYTGELFF.

The genes are TRBV19 and TRBJ1-2; the match to TRBD1 covers 11 bases. This CDR3 is built from 15 residues. V lost 8 bases, J lost 2 bases, and 7 bases stayed unmatched. Germline lookup yields CDR1 LNHDA and CDR2 SQIVND (reference sequence). The CDR3 region has the DNA TGTGCCAGTCGGAGGACAGGGGGCGAGAACTATGGCTACACCTTC. Translated: CASRRTGGENYGYTF.

This clone was picked up a small number of times. V usage is TRBV3-1 (or the pseudogene TRBV3-2) and J usage is TRBJ1-1; D call uncertain. The CDR3 contains 15 residues. The V end was cut by 4 bases, the J end by 3 bases, with 15 bases between. The germline V gene has CDR1 LGHDT and CDR2 YNNKEL (reference sequence). In DNA form, the CDR3 reads TGTGCCAGCAGCCCCCTACGGGGTTCGGACACTGAAGCTTTCTTT. The encoded protein is CASSPLRGSDTEAFF.

The sample holds a few counts of this clone. The V gene is TRBV7-9, the J gene TRBJ2-7; D perhaps matches TRBD2 (6 bases). Trimming stripped 5 bases from V and 12 bases from J, with 17 bases between. Germline V gives CDR1 SEHNR, CDR2 FQNEAQ (reference sequence). The CDR3 has 12 residues. The CDR3 DNA reads TGTGCCAGCAGCATGGGCTCGGGGGTCATGTACTTC. This sequence encodes CASSMGSGVMYF. Full variable domain (outside the CDR3, taken from reference TRBV7-9 and TRBJ2-7): DTGVSQNPRHKITKRGQNVTFRCDPISEHNRLYWYRQTLGQGPEFLTYFQNEAQLEKSRLLSDRFSAERPKGSFSTLEIQRTEQGDSAMYLCASSMGSGVMYFGPGTRLTVT.

This clone was observed a handful of times. The V call is TRBV19, the J call TRBJ1-4; possible D gene TRBD1, 5 bases. V was trimmed by 3 bases and J by 0 bases, leaving 11 bases between them. Germline CDR1 LNHDA, CDR2 SQIVND (reference sequence). This CDR3 is built from 16 residues. The CDR3 reads CASSIGGFSTNEKLFF. The CDR3 nucleotides are TGTGCCAGTAGTATTGGGGGGTTTTCAACTAATGAAAAACTGTTTTTT.

The chain links TRBV6-4 to TRBJ2-3; D is possibly TRBD2 (5 bases). Trimming took off 4 bases at V and 6 bases at J, with 14 bases between the two ends. CDR3 size: 14 residues. Per germline, CDR1 MRHNA and CDR2 SNTAGT. CDR3 coding DNA: TGTGCCAGCAGTGCTTCTCGTGGCGGGGATACGCAGTATTTT. The encoded protein is CASSASRGGDTQYF.

The chain uses TRBV28 and TRBJ2-3; TRBD2 aligns across 11 bases. V was pared by 8 bases and J by 5 bases, with 12 bases of the junction left unmatched. Germline V lookup: CDR1 MDHEN, CDR2 SYDVKM. The CDR3 contains 16 residues. CDR3 residues: CASQKPPSGGIDTQYF. Here the CDR3 DNA reads TGTGCCAGCCAAAAACCCCCTAGCGGGGGGATAGATACGCAGTATTTT.

In its sample, this clone was seen once. The chain couples TRBV7-2 to TRBJ2-2; 8 bases map to TRBD1. CDR3 size: 15 residues. Trimming removed 5 bases from V and 6 bases from J; junction bases left unmatched: 8. Germline CDR1 and CDR2: SGHTA and FQGNSA. The CDR3 loop reads CASSLGQGVAGELFF. The CDR3 DNA follows: TGTGCCAGCAGCCTAGGACAGGGCGTGGCCGGGGAGCTGTTTTTT.

Only one count was recorded for this clone. The J gene is TRBJ1-2, the V gene TRBV12-3 or TRBV12-4; unclear D gene. The CDR3 extends over 13 amino acids. V was shortened by 5 bases and J by 7 bases, with 14 bases between the two germline ends. CDR3 region: CASSLQKQVGYTF. In DNA form, the CDR3 reads TGTGCCAGCAGTCTACAGAAGCAGGTTGGCTACACCTTC.

The chain joins TRBV6-6 to TRBJ2-5; no clear D. Germline CDR1 reads MNHNY; CDR2 reads SVGAGI (reference sequence). V lost 1 base, J lost 0 bases, and 9 bases lay in between. This CDR3 is 15 amino acids long. The CDR3 bases are TGTGCCAGCAGTTACTTGGTGCGGAACCAAGAGACCCAGTACTTC. Translation: CASSYLVRNQETQYF.

The count of this clone is one. This rearrangement joins TRBV6-1 to TRBJ1-1; D may be TRBD1 (6 bases). The CDR3 has 14 amino acids. Trimming removed 0 bases at V and 11 bases at J, with 16 bases between. Germline CDR1 reads MNHNS; CDR2 reads SASEGT. The CDR3 region has the DNA TGTGCCAGCAGTGAAGCGCTCGGGCAGGGGAAGGCTTTCTTT. It yields the protein CASSEALGQGKAFF.

The chain employs TRBV7-2 and TRBJ2-6, with 7 bases lining up with TRBD1. Germline CDR1 reads SGHTA; CDR2 reads FQGNSA. Losses at the gene ends were 5 bases for V and 2 bases for J; bases not matched to a gene: 3. CDR3 size: 15 residues. The chain's CDR3 is CASSLQGTGANVLTF. CDR3 nucleotides: TGTGCCAGCAGCCTACAGGGGACTGGGGCCAACGTCCTGACTTTC.

The J gene is TRBJ1-2, the V gene TRBV6-6, with D perhaps matching TRBD1 (6 bases). CDR3 length: 13 residues. The germline gives CDR1 MNHNY, CDR2 SVGAGI (reference sequence). The V end lost 5 bases, the J end lost 6 bases, and 13 bases lay between the germline ends. The CDR3 reads CASSRRTEDGYTF. The CDR3 DNA sequence: TGTGCCAGCAGTCGTCGGACAGAGGATGGCTACACCTTC.

This clone was counted only a few times. The chain joins TRBV12-3 or TRBV12-4 to TRBJ2-2; unclear D gene. Trimming pared 6 bases from V and 8 bases from J, leaving 7 bases between. The CDR3 covers 11 residues. CDR3 sequence reads: CASRRLGELFF. As DNA, the CDR3 is TGTGCCAGCAGGAGGCTGGGGGAGCTGTTTTTT.